A single sample gave rise to the 5 T cell receptor beta chains below, sequenced in a study of beta chain features in type 1 diabetes. Of the isolated RNA, all was reverse transcribed, and so the sequenced material was expressed TCRB transcripts. Here immunoSEQ multiplex PCR was the method, and the copy in TCRdb shows in-frame clones only, minus some. The sample contains about 180,000 clones, over 6% of which appear only once. Study-level results: TCRB CDR3 length was moderately but significantly reduced in all four CD4+ subsets of Type 1 diabetes patients.

No antigen has been assigned to these receptors. The specimen sequenced was central memory CD4+ T cells from blood. The receptors derive from a man younger than 35 with type 1 diabetes.

This clone turned up a few times. The chain combines TRBV4-3 with TRBJ2-1; D remains ambiguous. CDR3 length equals 15 residues. Trimming stripped 1 base from V and 1 base from J, with 8 bases between. The germline V gene encodes CDR1 LGHNA and CDR2 YSLEER. This CDR3 reads CASSQVKSSYNEQFF. CDR3 coding DNA: TGCGCCAGCAGCCAAGTGAAGAGTTCCTACAATGAGCAGTTCTTC.

This chain uses TRBV7-9 with TRBJ2-2; D call uncertain. Germline CDR1 is SEHNR and CDR2 is FQNEAQ (reference sequence). The CDR3 totals 13 residues. V lost 6 bases and J lost 3, with 8 bases in between. The CDR3 is CASSPVYTGELFF. Here the CDR3 DNA reads TGTGCCAGCAGTCCTGTCTACACCGGGGAGCTGTTTTTT.

The chain couples TRBV9 to TRBJ2-5; D gene ambiguous. The ends were cut back, 3 bases at V and 0 bases at J, with 3 bases in the middle. The V gene's germline CDR1 is SGDLS and CDR2 YYNGEE. The CDR3 has 12 amino acids. The CDR3 protein is CASSADQETQYF. The CDR3 nucleotides are TGTGCCAGCAGCGCAGACCAAGAGACCCAGTACTTC.

There are a few counts of this clone. V is TRBV6-6 and J is TRBJ2-7, with 9 bases lining up with TRBD2. Germline lookup yields CDR1 MNHNY and CDR2 SVGAGI (reference sequence). V lost 0 bases, J lost 1 base, and 1 base stayed unmatched. The CDR3 contains 15 residues. CDR3 sequence reads: CASSYSAGGSYEQYF. DNA for the CDR3: TGTGCCAGCAGTTACTCAGCGGGGGGATCCTACGAGCAGTACTTC.

This clone showed up just a few times. The chain recombines TRBV14 with TRBJ2-5, with TRBD1 identical over 7 bases. Germline values: CDR1 SGHDN, CDR2 FVKESK. This CDR3 region has 13 residues. V lost 5 bases to trimming and J lost 7 bases; unmatched junction nucleotides: 7. As DNA, the CDR3 is TGTGCCAGCAGCTCCGACAGGGTTGCGACCCAGTACTTC. This sequence encodes CASSSDRVATQYF.